This passage covers 4 T cell receptor beta chains from one sample sequenced in a study of blood T cell repertoires in COVID-19. TCRdb keeps only in-frame clones here, not all; method: immunoSEQ multiplex PCR. The data contain 250,000 or so clones, approximately 86% of them singletons. The sequencing input was peripheral blood. The receptor source for this set is a human donor in a cohort sampled during active COVID-19.

This clone was counted only a few times. This chain connects TRBV3-1 (or the pseudogene TRBV3-2) to TRBJ1-3, with D hard to call. Per germline, CDR1 LGHDT and CDR2 YNNKEL (reference sequence). This CDR3 is built from 16 residues. Trimming removed 1 base from V and 0 bases from J, with 10 bases in between. Here the CDR3 DNA reads TGTGCCAGCAGCCAAGGCCCGACAACCTCTGGAAACACCATATATTTT. This sequence encodes CASSQGPTTSGNTIYF.

This clone has at least ten counts. The chain links TRBV18 to TRBJ2-2, with TRBD2 matching over 7 bases. The CDR3 totals 13 residues. Germline assignment: CDR1 KGHSH and CDR2 LQKENI. The V gene end was trimmed by 3 bases and the J gene end by 7 bases; junction bases not matched to a gene: 2. The CDR3 nucleotides are TGTGCCAGCTCACCTCCGGGAGGCGGGGAGCTGTTTTTT. It translates to CASSPPGGGELFF. Looking up the rest from reference TRBV18 and TRBJ2-2 gives the full variable domain: NAGVMQNPRHLVRRRGQEARLRCSPMKGHSHVYWYRQLPEEGLKFMVYLQKENIIDESGMPKERFSAEFPKEGPSILRIQQVVRGDSAAYFCASSPPGGGELFFGEGSRLTVL.

This chain links TRBV6-5 with TRBJ2-7, with unresolved D. Germline lookup yields CDR1 MNHEY and CDR2 SVGAGI. Deletions cut 5 bases from V and 10 bases from J, with 12 bases between. This CDR3 region has 11 residues. This CDR3 is CASSRPGKQYF. CDR3 DNA sequence: TGTGCCAGCAGTCGTCCAGGCAAACAGTACTTC.

The chain's CDR3 is CASSEAAGRTYNEQFF. DNA for the CDR3: TGTGCCAGCAGTGAAGCAGCGGGAAGGACCTACAATGAGCAGTTCTTC. The rearrangement uses TRBV6-1 and TRBJ2-1; the match to TRBD2 covers 7 bases. CDR3 length: 16 residues. Losses at the gene ends were 0 bases for V and 2 bases for J; bases not matched to a gene: 4. Germline lookup yields CDR1 MNHNS and CDR2 SASEGT.